One sample yielded the 5 T cell receptor beta chains listed below, sequenced in a study of T cell clusters in autoimmune cytopenias. TRB was amplified by touch-down multiplex PCR, primer pools A and B combined. With the multiplex PCR reads reprocessed, TCRdb shows one record per CDR3 protein and no DNA. The sample's table shows 7,000 to 8,000 distinct CDR3 sequences. Approximately 40,000 genome equivalents of blood DNA were amplified for TRB. The sequencing sample was made of peripheral blood. The receptors here all came from a human donor with an autoimmune cytopenia or autoimmune hepatitis (not recorded which).

The rearrangement uses TRBV11-1 and TRBJ2-1; the TCRdb D gene call, TRBD1, has no DNA to confirm it. The CDR3 consists of 14 residues. Germline V gives CDR1 SGHAT, CDR2 FQDESV (reference sequence). The chain's CDR3 is CASREDRVYNEQFF.

The V gene is TRBV30, the J gene TRBJ1-4; TCRdb returns TRBD1, unconfirmable since there is no DNA. The CDR3 extends over 14 amino acids. Looked up from germline, CDR1 is GTSNPN and CDR2 is SVGIG (reference sequence). CDR3 protein: CAWSPHGSDEKLFF.

This clonotype is identified as medium-sized (0.01 to 0.1%) from frequency. The J gene is TRBJ2-3, the V gene TRBV29-1; TCRdb indicates TRBD1, and absent DNA this call remains unverified. CDR3 length: 16 residues. Germline V gene lookup returns CDR1 SQVTM and CDR2 ANQGSEA. CDR3 residues: CSVEGGGGIGTDTQYF.

Its frequency marks this clonotype as medium-sized. The chain carries TRBV29-1 and TRBJ2-7; no DNA is available, so the TRBD1 call from TCRdb remains unchecked. The CDR3 consists of 15 residues. The germline gives CDR1 SQVTM, CDR2 ANQGSEA. CDR3 amino acids: CSASGRTGQINEQYF.

This clonotype shows up as medium-sized by frequency. The chain is built from TRBV19 and TRBJ2-1; TCRdb's D gene call, TRBD1, goes unchecked for lack of DNA. The CDR3 is made up of 16 amino acids. CDR1 is LNHDA and CDR2 is SQIVND in the germline V gene (reference sequence). The chain's CDR3 is CASNPGQGRGYNEQFF.